This entry lists 20 T cell receptor beta chains sequenced from one sample in a study of T cell repertoires in cytomegalovirus infection. The antigens these receptors bind are not known. TCRdb ran MiXCR on the reads and lists one entry per CDR3 protein. The table shows about a million distinct CDR3 sequences, with 31% occurring only once. The sample in question was cultured CD8+ T cells from PBMCs, obtained from culture after CMV antigen stimulation. The receptors were sampled from a human donor in good health (CMV status not recorded). Some clones in this sample may be carry-over from other donors' samples.

The chain joins TRBV4-1 to TRBJ1-6, with TRBD1 matching 12 bases. There are 16 residues in the CDR3. Per the germline V gene, CDR1 is MGHRA and CDR2 is YSYEKL. V lost 0 bases to trimming and J lost 10 bases; unmatched junction nucleotides: 4. The CDR3 is CASSQDGTGGRSPLHF. The CDR3 DNA sequence: TGCGCCAGCAGCCAAGATGGGACAGGGGGCCGCTCACCCCTCCACTTT.

This clonotype was seen a few times. This sequence joins TRBV3-1 and TRBJ2-1, with unresolved D. The CDR3 contains 14 residues. Germline CDR1 and CDR2: LGHDT and YNNKEL (reference sequence). Trimming shortened V by 3 bases and J by 0 bases, and 6 bases separated the two germline ends. The CDR3 coding sequence is TGTGCCAGCAGCCAGGGCTTCTCCTACAATGAGCAGTTCTTC. Its protein product is CASSQGFSYNEQFF.

The rearrangement uses TRBV27 and TRBJ2-5, with D tentatively TRBD1 (5 bases). This CDR3 region has 13 residues. Germline V CDR1 and CDR2: MNHEY, SMNVEV (reference sequence). Trimming pared 5 bases from V and 4 bases from J, leaving 11 bases between. CDR3 region: CASSPDSPETQYF. CDR3 sequence (DNA): TGTGCCAGCAGTCCCGACAGTCCAGAGACCCAGTACTTC.

This clonotype was counted ten times or more. As DNA, the CDR3 is TGTGCCAGCAGCTTTGGGTCTACCGGGGAGCTGTTTTTT. Amino acid sequence: CASSFGSTGELFF. The chain has TRBV7-6 and TRBJ2-2; no firm D call. The CDR3 length is 13 residues. Germline V CDR1 and CDR2: SGHVS, FNYEAQ. The germline V and J ends were trimmed by 3 bases and 5 bases, with 7 bases remaining between them.

V gene TRBV19 combines with J gene TRBJ1-3; no clear D. CDR3 length equals 14 residues. Germline values: CDR1 LNHDA, CDR2 SQIVND (reference sequence). The ends were cut back, 3 bases at V and 5 bases at J, with 11 bases in the middle. CDR3 in amino acids: CASSMRVQRNTIYF. CDR3 nucleotide sequence: TGTGCCAGTAGTATGCGAGTACAACGAAACACCATATATTTT. Using reference TRBV19 and TRBJ1-3 for the parts outside the CDR3, the full variable domain is DGGITQSPKYLFRKEGQNVTLSCEQNLNHDAMYWYRQDPGQGLRLIYYSQIVNDFQKGDIAEGYSVSREKKESFPLTVTSAQKNPTAFYLCASSMRVQRNTIYFGEGSWLTVV.

This clonotype was observed once. The chain recombines TRBV14 with TRBJ2-2, with 14 nucleotides matching TRBD2. The germline gives CDR1 SGHDN, CDR2 FVKESK. The CDR3 is 19 amino acids. The ends lost 3 bases at V and 4 bases at J; junction bases unmatched: 10. CDR3 in amino acids: CASSHPGGLAGASTGELFF. The CDR3 coding sequence is TGTGCCAGCAGCCACCCAGGGGGACTAGCGGGGGCTAGCACCGGGGAGCTGTTTTTT. The variable domain in full, completed from reference TRBV14 and TRBJ2-2, reads EAGVTQFPSHSVIEKGQTVTLRCDPISGHDNLYWYRRVMGKEIKFLLHFVKESKQDESGMPNNRFLAERTGGTYSTLKVQPAELEDSGVYFCASSHPGGLAGASTGELFFGEGSRLTVL.

This clonotype occurred a few times. The chain uses TRBV5-1 and TRBJ2-5; TRBD1 might be the D (6 bases). Trimming pared 2 bases from V and 4 bases from J, leaving 18 bases between. The CDR3 has 16 residues. Germline V gene lookup returns CDR1 SGHRS and CDR2 YFSETQ. The CDR3 sequence is CASSFGTPPPPETQYF. The CDR3 bases are TGCGCCAGCAGCTTTGGGACACCCCCCCCGCCAGAGACCCAGTACTTC. The variable domain in full, completed from reference TRBV5-1 and TRBJ2-5, reads KAGVTQTPRYLIKTRGQQVTLSCSPISGHRSVSWYQQTPGQGLQFLFEYFSETQRNKGNFPGRFSGRQFSNSRSEMNVSTLELGDSALYLCASSFGTPPPPETQYFGPGTRLLVL.

A few counts support this clonotype. This chain connects TRBV6-1 to TRBJ2-7, with no clear D. V shed 5 bases and J shed 5 bases, with 19 bases lying between them. The germline V gene has CDR1 MNHNS and CDR2 SASEGT. The CDR3 contains 15 residues. For the CDR3, the DNA is TGTGCCAGCAGTCAATCGACCCCGGGCATGGACGAGCAGTACGTC. This codes for CASSQSTPGMDEQYV.

This chain uses TRBV20-1 with TRBJ1-1; 10 positions match TRBD1. V gave up 6 bases and J gave up 4 bases; unmatched junction bases: 5. CDR3 length: 13 amino acids. Germline V gene sequence: CDR1 DFQATT, CDR2 SNEGSKA (reference sequence). The CDR3 region is CSAETGGTTEAFF. CDR3 in DNA: TGCAGTGCCGAGACAGGGGGCACCACTGAAGCTTTCTTT.

The CDR3 sequence is CASRGQDTSSGAQHF. The CDR3 region has the DNA TGTGCCAGTAGGGGACAGGATACCTCGTCCGGGGCCCAGCATTTT. The V gene is TRBV19, the J gene TRBJ1-5; 8 positions match TRBD1. V lost 6 bases and J lost 11; bases outside the gene matches: 15. The CDR3 covers 15 residues. Germline V CDR1 and CDR2: LNHDA, SQIVND (reference sequence).

This clonotype was recorded a few times. J is TRBJ1-1 and V is TRBV24-1; no clear D. Deletions cut 9 bases from V and 2 bases from J, with 12 bases between. In germline, CDR1 is KGHDR, CDR2 SFDVKD. The length of the CDR3 is 13 residues. This chain's CDR3 is CATRRTVNTEAFF. CDR3 nucleotides: TGTGCCACCCGAAGGACGGTAAACACTGAAGCTTTCTTT.

This clonotype showed up just once. One junction end disagrees with the germline gene, perhaps due to a read error. V and J are TRBV4-1 and TRBJ2-7, with 7 bases that match TRBD2. The CDR3 runs 15 residues. Germline V gene lookup returns CDR1 MGHRA and CDR2 YSYEKL. The CDR3 loop is CANSPSNAGRDEQYF. CDR3 coding DNA: TGCGCCAACAGCCCCTCGAATGCAGGGAGGGACGAGCAGTACTTC.

In its sample, this clonotype was seen many times. The chain is built from TRBV7-9 and TRBJ1-1, with D unresolved. The CDR3 loop spans 17 amino acids. V lost 10 bases to trimming and J lost 0 bases, with 24 bases between them. CDR1 is SEHNR, CDR2 FQNEAQ, per germline (reference sequence). CDR3 in DNA: TGTGCCACCTACCCCACCCGGGGAGGTGTGATGAACACTGAAGCTTTCTTT. Its protein product is CATYPTRGGVMNTEAFF.

This rearrangement joins TRBV25-1 to TRBJ2-3; D call uncertain. Per germline, CDR1 MGHDK and CDR2 SYGVNS. V lost 6 bases and J 4 bases, leaving 8 bases between the germline ends. The CDR3 runs to 12 residues. The CDR3 reads CASRIGSDTQYF. CDR3 nucleotides: TGTGCCAGCAGAATAGGGTCAGATACGCAGTATTTT.

This chain uses TRBV29-1 with TRBJ1-2; D is unclear. The germline V gene encodes CDR1 SQVTM and CDR2 ANQGSEA. The CDR3 is 9 amino acids. V was pared by 6 bases and J by 8 bases, with 7 bases between. DNA of the CDR3: TGCAGCGTCTCCCCGGGCTACACCTTC. Translated, it gives CSVSPGYTF.

The genes are TRBV3-1 and TRBJ1-5, with no clear D. Germline loops: CDR1 LGHDT, CDR2 YNNKEL (reference sequence). The CDR3 has 15 amino acids. V was trimmed by 2 bases and J by 4 bases, leaving 12 bases between them. This CDR3 is CASSQSELDNQPQHF. The CDR3 coding sequence is TGTGCCAGCAGCCAATCGGAACTGGATAATCAGCCCCAGCATTTT.

The chain joins TRBV19 to TRBJ1-5, with D perhaps matching TRBD1 (5 bases). V lost 5 bases and J 0 bases, leaving 14 bases between the germline ends. The CDR3 contains 16 residues. Germline CDR1 reads LNHDA; CDR2 reads SQIVND (reference sequence). In DNA, the CDR3 is TGTGCCAGTAGTTCTGCCGGGACGTATAGCAATCAGCCCCAGCATTTT. This codes for CASSSAGTYSNQPQHF.

This clonotype was found a few times. The gene calls are TRBV10-3 and TRBJ1-6; 8 bases agree with TRBD1. J gave up 9 bases and V 6 bases, and 19 bases lay outside the gene matches. The CDR3 extends over 18 amino acids. The germline V gene has CDR1 ENHRY and CDR2 SYGVKD. This CDR3 reads CAIRTTAPTGDRGSPLHF. In DNA form, the CDR3 reads TGTGCCATCAGAACTACGGCCCCGACAGGGGATCGAGGTTCACCCCTCCACTTT.

The chain couples TRBV12-3 or TRBV12-4 to TRBJ1-1; no reliable D call. Trimming pared 1 base from V and 10 bases from J, leaving 13 bases between. This CDR3 is 13 amino acids long. In nucleotides, the CDR3 is TGTGCCAGCAGTTTAGTCGGGGAGTTGCGAGCTTTCTTT. Translated, it gives CASSLVGELRAFF.

This chain joins TRBV11-2 and TRBJ2-7, with TRBD1 matching over 7 bases. The germline V gene has CDR1 SGHAT and CDR2 FQNNGV. The CDR3 contains 20 residues. The V segment lost 5 bases and the J segment 1 base; nucleotides outside the gene matches: 23. In nucleotides, the CDR3 is TGTGCCAGCAGCGGTGGGTCCTCACCTTCAAGACAGGGTTTGTCCTACGAGCAGTACTTC. Protein: CASSGGSSPSRQGLSYEQYF.